Listed below are T cell receptor beta chains from one sample, sequenced in a study of cytomegalovirus exposure and HLA in healthy donors. Some clones are missing from TCRdb's copy, which holds only in-frame ones; the method was immunoSEQ multiplex PCR. This sample carries approximately 160,000 clones, roughly 80% of them seen once, and the ten largest clones take roughly 1.9%. The sequenced material came from PBMCs. The receptors here all came from a human donor in good health. The CDR3 runs from the conserved cysteine through the conserved F or W. A D gene is named only where the DNA matches it firmly. Some rows mark clone size as missing; the rest say once, few, many or name a class of expanded clone.

clone size	J gene	V gene	D gene	CDR3 DNA	CDR3 protein
-	TRBJ2-1	TRBV19	-	TGTGCCAGTAGTTTCATGGCCCATGAGCAGTTCTTC	CASSFMAHEQFF
-	TRBJ2-7	TRBV5-4	TRBD2	TGTGCCAGCAGCTTTAGCGGGGGGGAGGCGAGGGAGCAGTACTTC	CASSFSGGEAREQYF
-	TRBJ1-4	TRBV4-2	-	TGTGCCAGCAGCCAAGACCTATCAACTAATGAAAAACTGTTTTTT	CASSQDLSTNEKLFF
-	TRBJ1-2	TRBV9	TRBD1	TGTGCCAGCAGCGACCCCCGGGACAGGGAACCCTATGGCTACACCTTC	CASSDPRDREPYGYTF
-	TRBJ1-2	TRBV5-1	-	TGCGCCAGCAGCTTCGGAGGGTTGGTCACCTTC	CASSFGGLVTF
once	TRBJ1-2	TRBV9	-	TGTGCCAGCAGTCCAGGGGCCCTAAACTATGGCTACACCTTC	CASSPGALNYGYTF
-	TRBJ1-3	TRBV7-2	-	TGTGCCAGCAGCTTAAACCGGGACATCTCTGGAAACACCATATATTTT	CASSLNRDISGNTIYF
-	TRBJ1-1	TRBV4-3	TRBD1	TGCGCCAGCAGCCAGCTGGACAGGGCCGAAGCTTTCTTT	CASSQLDRAEAFF
-	TRBJ1-2	TRBV6-5	TRBD1	TGTGCCAGCAGTTACAGGGGGCCCCACTATGGCTACACCTTC	CASSYRGPHYGYTF
-	TRBJ2-1	TRBV4-3	TRBD2	TGCGCCAGCAGCCAAGATCTAGCGGGGGGCCTCAATGAGCAGTTCTTC	CASSQDLAGGLNEQFF
-	TRBJ2-7	TRBV7-9	-	TGTGCCAGCAGCCCCGTCGATCGTAGCTCCTACGAGCAGTACTTC	CASSPVDRSSYEQYF
-	TRBJ2-3	TRBV7-9	-	TGTGCCAGCAGACAGAGGGACACAGATACGCAGTATTTT	CASRQRDTDTQYF
-	TRBJ2-1	TRBV7-2	TRBD2	TGTGCCAGCAGCTTAGGTTCCAGCGGGGGGGCCTTCTACAATGAGCAGTTCTTC	CASSLGSSGGAFYNEQFF
-	TRBJ1-5	TRBV19	-	TGTGCCAGTAGTACTAGGACGACAGCAAGCAATCAGCCCCAGCATTTT	CASSTRTTASNQPQHF
-	TRBJ1-2	TRBV5-8	TRBD1	TGTGCCAGCAGCGTAAGGACAGGCACCTATGGCTACACCTTC	CASSVRTGTYGYTF
once	TRBJ2-3	TRBV6-5	TRBD2	TGTGCCAGCAGTTACTCGGGACTAGATCGCACAGATACGCAGTATTTT	CASSYSGLDRTDTQYF
-	TRBJ2-7	TRBV7-9	-	TGTGCCAGCAGCTCGGACGGGACAAATCAGTACTTC	CASSSDGTNQYF
-	TRBJ2-7	TRBV25-1	TRBD2	TGTGCCAGCAGTGATTTGCGGGGGGGCTACTACGAGCAGTACTTC	CASSDLRGGYYEQYF
-	TRBJ2-7	TRBV19	-	TGTGCCAGTAGCGGGGGCGGGGGATCCTACGAGCAGTACTTC	CASSGGGGSYEQYF
-	TRBJ2-7	TRBV7-2	TRBD2	TGTGCCAGCAGCTTAGGTCTAGCGGGGGGGCGGGAGCAGTACTTC	CASSLGLAGGREQYF
-	TRBJ1-1	TRBV5-1	TRBD1	TGCGCCAGCAGCATCGGGACAGGGGTGAACACTGAAGCTTTCTTT	CASSIGTGVNTEAFF
-	TRBJ2-3	TRBV7-2	-	TGTGCCAGCAGGAATGCTCGCACTAGCTATAGCACAGATACGCAGTATTTT	CASRNARTSYSTDTQYF